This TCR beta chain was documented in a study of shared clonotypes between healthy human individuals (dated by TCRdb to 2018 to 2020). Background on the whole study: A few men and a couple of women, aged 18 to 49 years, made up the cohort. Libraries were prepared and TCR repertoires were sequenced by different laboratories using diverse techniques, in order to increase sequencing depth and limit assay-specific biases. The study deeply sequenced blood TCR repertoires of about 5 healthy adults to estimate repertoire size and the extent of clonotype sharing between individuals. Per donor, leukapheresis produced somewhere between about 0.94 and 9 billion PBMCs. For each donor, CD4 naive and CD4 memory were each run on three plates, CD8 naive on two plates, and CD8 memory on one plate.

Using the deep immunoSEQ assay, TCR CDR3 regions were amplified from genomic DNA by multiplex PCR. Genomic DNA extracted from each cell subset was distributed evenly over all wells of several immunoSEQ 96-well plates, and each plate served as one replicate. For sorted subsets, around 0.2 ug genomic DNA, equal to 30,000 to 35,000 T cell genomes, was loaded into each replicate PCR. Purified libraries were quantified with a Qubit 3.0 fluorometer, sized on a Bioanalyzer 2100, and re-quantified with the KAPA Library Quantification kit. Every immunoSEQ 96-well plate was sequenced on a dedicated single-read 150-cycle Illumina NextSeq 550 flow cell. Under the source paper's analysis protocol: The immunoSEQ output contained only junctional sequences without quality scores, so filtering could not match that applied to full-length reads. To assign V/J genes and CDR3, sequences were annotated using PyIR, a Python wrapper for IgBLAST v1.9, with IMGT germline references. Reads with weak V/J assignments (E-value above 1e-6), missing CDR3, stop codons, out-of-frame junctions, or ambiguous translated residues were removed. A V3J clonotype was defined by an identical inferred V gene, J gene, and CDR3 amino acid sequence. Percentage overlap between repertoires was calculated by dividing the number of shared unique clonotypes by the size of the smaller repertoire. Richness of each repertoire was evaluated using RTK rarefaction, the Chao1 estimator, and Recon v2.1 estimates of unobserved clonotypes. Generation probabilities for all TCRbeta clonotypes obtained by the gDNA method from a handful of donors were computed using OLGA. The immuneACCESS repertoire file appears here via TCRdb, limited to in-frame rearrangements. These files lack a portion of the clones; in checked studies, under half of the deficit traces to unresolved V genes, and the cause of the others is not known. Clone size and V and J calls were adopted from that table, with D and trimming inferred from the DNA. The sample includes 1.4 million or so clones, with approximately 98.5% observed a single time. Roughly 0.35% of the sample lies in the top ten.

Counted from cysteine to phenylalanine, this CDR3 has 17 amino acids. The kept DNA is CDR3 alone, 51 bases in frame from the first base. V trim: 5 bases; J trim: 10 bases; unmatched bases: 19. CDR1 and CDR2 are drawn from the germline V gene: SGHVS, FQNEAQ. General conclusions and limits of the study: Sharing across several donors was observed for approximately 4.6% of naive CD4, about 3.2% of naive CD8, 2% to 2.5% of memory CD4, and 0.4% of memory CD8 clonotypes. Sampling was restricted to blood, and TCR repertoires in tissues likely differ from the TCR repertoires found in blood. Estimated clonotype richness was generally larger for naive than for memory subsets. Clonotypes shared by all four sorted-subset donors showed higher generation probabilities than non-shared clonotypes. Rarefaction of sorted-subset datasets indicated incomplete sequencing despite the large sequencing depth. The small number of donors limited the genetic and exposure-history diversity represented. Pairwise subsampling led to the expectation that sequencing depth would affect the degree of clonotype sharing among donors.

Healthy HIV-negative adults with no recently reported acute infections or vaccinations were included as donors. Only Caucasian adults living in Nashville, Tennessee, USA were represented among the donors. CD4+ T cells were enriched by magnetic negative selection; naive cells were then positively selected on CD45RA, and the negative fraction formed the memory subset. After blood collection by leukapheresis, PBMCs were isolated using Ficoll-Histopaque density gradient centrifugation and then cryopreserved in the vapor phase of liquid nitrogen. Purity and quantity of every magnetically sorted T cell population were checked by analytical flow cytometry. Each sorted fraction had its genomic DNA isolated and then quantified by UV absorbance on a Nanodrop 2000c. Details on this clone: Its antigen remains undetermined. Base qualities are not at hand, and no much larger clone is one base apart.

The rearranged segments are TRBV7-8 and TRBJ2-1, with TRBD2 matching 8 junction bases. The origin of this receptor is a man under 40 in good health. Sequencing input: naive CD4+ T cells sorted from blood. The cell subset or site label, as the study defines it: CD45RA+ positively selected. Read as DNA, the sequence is TGTGCCAGCAGCACAGTAGGGGTGTTAGCGGGGAAAGGGGAGCAGTTCTTC. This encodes CASSTVGVLAGKGEQFF.